The 25 T cell receptor beta chains given below trace back to one sample, sequenced in a study of beta chain features in type 1 diabetes. Investigators reverse transcribed all isolated RNA, so they sequenced expressed TCRB transcripts. Assay used: immunoSEQ multiplex PCR; TCRdb lists only in-frame clones, some missing. The sample includes 850,000 to 900,000 clones, roughly 15% of them seen just once. Sequenced material: naive CD4+ T cells from blood. The receptors shown here come from a woman aged 18-35 years in good health.

The V gene is TRBV7-9, the J gene TRBJ2-7; the D gene is possibly TRBD1 (6 bases). The CDR3 contains 16 residues. The germline V gene encodes CDR1 SEHNR and CDR2 FQNEAQ (reference sequence). Deletions cut 5 bases from V and 3 bases from J, with 20 bases between. Here the CDR3 reads CASSPDPGQINYEQYF. Here the CDR3 DNA reads TGTGCCAGCAGCCCAGACCCGGGACAAATAAACTACGAGCAGTACTTC.

This clone was picked up a small number of times. The genes are TRBV7-9 and TRBJ2-1, with no clear D. This CDR3 comprises 12 residues. Germline loops: CDR1 SEHNR, CDR2 FQNEAQ (reference sequence). Trimming shortened V by 3 bases and J by 6 bases, and 6 bases separated the two germline ends. DNA of the CDR3: TGTGCCAGCAGCTTCCCACGCAATGAGCAGTTCTTC. It codes for CASSFPRNEQFF. Supplemented by reference TRBV7-9 and TRBJ2-1, the full variable domain reads DTGVSQNPRHKITKRGQNVTFRCDPISEHNRLYWYRQTLGQGPEFLTYFQNEAQLEKSRLLSDRFSAERPKGSFSTLEIQRTEQGDSAMYLCASSFPRNEQFFGPGTRLTVL.

There are a few counts of this clone. The chain links TRBV5-1 to TRBJ2-2; TRBD2 matches 16 bases. V lost 7 bases and J lost 4; bases outside the gene matches: 10. Germline V gene sequence: CDR1 SGHRS, CDR2 YFSETQ. This CDR3 contains 18 residues. CDR3 sequence (DNA): TGCGCCAGCCGACGGGGACTAGCGGGAGGGCCGAGCACCGGGGAGCTGTTTTTT. It yields the protein CASRRGLAGGPSTGELFF.

Only a few counts were recorded for this clone. The chain has TRBV14 and TRBJ2-2; unclear D gene. The CDR3 covers 13 residues. The V gene lost 6 bases and the J gene lost 2 bases, with 7 bases spanning the gap. CDR1 SGHDN and CDR2 FVKESK come from the germline V gene. The CDR3 nucleotides read TGTGCCAGCAGTCGAAGTAACACCGGGGAGCTGTTTTTT. It specifies CASSRSNTGELFF.

The J gene is TRBJ2-2, the V gene TRBV13; 9 nucleotides agree with TRBD2. The CDR3 extends over 16 amino acids. V lost 5 bases to trimming and J lost 6 bases; unmatched junction nucleotides: 10. CDR1 is PRHDT and CDR2 is FYEKMQ in the germline V gene (reference sequence). CDR3 in DNA: TGTGCCAGCAGCCGTGGGGGACTAGCTGTCCCCGGGGAGCTGTTTTTT. Protein: CASSRGGLAVPGELFF.

The chain has TRBV28 and TRBJ2-5; 7 nucleotides agree with TRBD1. V gave up 6 bases and J gave up 4 bases; unmatched junction bases: 8. This CDR3 spans 14 amino acids. Germline V gene data show CDR1 as MDHEN and CDR2 as SYDVKM. Here the CDR3 DNA reads TGTGCCAGCAGCGAGGGACAGTTGGTAGAGACCCAGTACTTC. Amino acid sequence: CASSEGQLVETQYF.

The sample holds a few counts of this clone. V gene TRBV10-3 combines with J gene TRBJ2-3, with 9 bases aligning to TRBD2. Germline V lookup: CDR1 ENHRY, CDR2 SYGVKD. V gave up 8 bases and J gave up 4 bases; unmatched junction bases: 7. The CDR3 is 14 residues long. In nucleotides, the CDR3 is TGTGCCATCGGGGATTTAGCGGGAGCAGATACGCAGTATTTT. Its protein product is CAIGDLAGADTQYF.

This chain connects TRBV5-4 to TRBJ1-1; D not certain. V shed 4 bases and J shed 2 bases, with 15 bases lying between them. The CDR3 has 15 amino acids. CDR1 is SGHNT and CDR2 is YYREEE in the germline V gene (reference sequence). The CDR3 protein is CASSHGPAPNTEAFF. The DNA for the CDR3 is TGTGCCAGCAGCCACGGACCGGCGCCTAACACTGAAGCTTTCTTT.

CDR3 bases: TGTGCCAGCAGCCAAGCCCGACAACCTAACTATGGCTACACCTTC. This gives the protein CASSQARQPNYGYTF. This chain connects TRBV4-2 to TRBJ1-2; D is uncertain. The germline V gene encodes CDR1 LGHNA and CDR2 YNFKEQ. The CDR3 is made up of 15 amino acids. Trimming pared 1 base from V and 0 bases from J, leaving 9 bases between.

This clone was counted only a few times. For the CDR3, the DNA is TGTGCCAGCAGATCTAGCGGGAGGGGCTACAATGAGCAGTTCTTC. It translates to CASRSSGRGYNEQFF. This sequence joins TRBV4-2 and TRBJ2-1; 12 bases match TRBD2. The germline V gene encodes CDR1 LGHNA and CDR2 YNFKEQ. The CDR3 loop spans 15 amino acids. J was trimmed by 3 bases and V by 6 bases; bases with no gene match: 3.

The gene calls are TRBV7-3 and TRBJ2-3, with D maybe TRBD1 (6 bases). CDR3 length: 13 residues. From germline, CDR1 is SGHTA and CDR2 FQGTGA. The V end was cut by 2 bases, the J end by 8 bases, with 11 bases between. Written as DNA, the CDR3 is TGTGCCAGCAGCTTACAGGGGAAAGGTACGCAGTATTTT. This translates into CASSLQGKGTQYF. Looking up the rest from reference TRBV7-3 and TRBJ2-3 gives the full variable domain: GAGVSQTPSNKVTEKGKYVELRCDPISGHTALYWYRQSLGQGPEFLIYFQGTGAADDSGLPNDRFFAVRPEGSVSTLKIQRTERGDSAVYLCASSLQGKGTQYFGPGTRLTVL.

This clone has a handful of counts. The gene calls are TRBV19 and TRBJ1-5, with D unresolved. The CDR3 is 12 amino acids. Trimming pared 0 bases from V and 11 bases from J, leaving 8 bases between. CDR1 and CDR2 (germline): LNHDA, SQIVND (reference sequence). This CDR3 reads CASSIDIGAQHF. CDR3 DNA: TGTGCCAGTAGTATAGATATCGGGGCCCAGCATTTT.

This clone appeared many times. The gene calls are TRBV10-3 and TRBJ2-7, with 8 nucleotides matching TRBD2. This CDR3 is 13 amino acids long. From germline, CDR1 is ENHRY and CDR2 SYGVKD. V was clipped by 2 bases and J by 5 bases; unmatched bases: 2. This CDR3 is CAISEREGHEQYF. The DNA of the CDR3 is TGTGCCATCAGTGAGCGGGAGGGCCACGAGCAGTACTTC.

The CDR3: CASRPRGLAGYVNEQFF. The CDR3 coding sequence is TGCGCCAGCAGGCCGCGGGGTTTGGCGGGATACGTCAATGAGCAGTTCTTC. V and J are TRBV5-1 and TRBJ2-1, with D perhaps matching TRBD2 (6 bases). Germline CDR1 and CDR2: SGHRS and YFSETQ. The CDR3 covers 17 residues. V shed 5 bases and J shed 6 bases, with 24 bases lying between them.

The genes are TRBV28 and TRBJ2-7, with D possibly being TRBD2 (6 bases). Trimming took 7 bases from V and 2 from J, leaving 15 bases between them. This CDR3 spans 14 amino acids. CDR1 and CDR2 from the germline V gene are MDHEN and SYDVKM. CDR3 nucleotides: TGTGCCAGCACCAACCAGGGACTCCCCTACGAGCAGTACTTC. It is translated as CASTNQGLPYEQYF.

This clone has a handful of counts. This chain uses TRBV7-2 with TRBJ1-5, with D possibly TRBD1 on 5 matching bases. Germline-derived CDR1 and CDR2 are SGHTA and FQGNSA. This CDR3 is built from 12 residues. V shed 4 bases and J shed 12 bases, with 13 bases lying between them. CDR3 DNA sequence: TGTGCCAGCAGCTCGATGGGGGATCTCCAGCATTTT. It encodes CASSSMGDLQHF.

DNA of the CDR3: TGTGCCAGCAGCACCCGGAGGGGGGACGCCCGGGTCAGTGGGAATGAGCAGTTCTTC. Protein product: CASSTRRGDARVSGNEQFF. The rearrangement joins TRBV7-9 to TRBJ2-1; either TRBD1 or TRBD2 may fit D (6 bases each). Trimming shortened V by 5 bases and J by 7 bases, and 30 bases separated the two germline ends. CDR1 is SEHNR, CDR2 FQNEAQ, per germline (reference sequence). This CDR3 spans 19 amino acids.

The chain combines TRBV2 with TRBJ1-4; D may be TRBD1 (6 bases). This CDR3 is built from 14 residues. V was clipped by 5 bases and J by 3 bases, with 10 bases between them. Germline lookup yields CDR1 SNHLY and CDR2 FYNNEI. The CDR3 DNA reads TGTGCCAGCAGTACGGACAGACCTAATGAAAAACTGTTTTTT. This sequence encodes CASSTDRPNEKLFF.

This clone was seen a few times. V usage is TRBV5-1 and J usage is TRBJ2-3; TRBD2 matches at 11 bases. The J segment lost 4 bases and the V segment lost 3 bases, leaving 10 bases of the junction unmatched. From germline, CDR1 is SGHRS and CDR2 YFSETQ. The CDR3 loop spans 17 amino acids. As DNA, the CDR3 is TGCGCCAGCAGCTGGACATCCGGGACTAGCGGTTCAGATACGCAGTATTTT. Translating gives CASSWTSGTSGSDTQYF. Based on the CDR3 plus reference TRBV5-1 and TRBJ2-3, the full variable domain is KAGVTQTPRYLIKTRGQQVTLSCSPISGHRSVSWYQQTPGQGLQFLFEYFSETQRNKGNFPGRFSGRQFSNSRSEMNVSTLELGDSALYLCASSWTSGTSGSDTQYFGPGTRLTVL.

This clone appeared a few times. A much bigger clone sits one base away, suggesting this may be a read error. This CDR3 is also generated by other DNA sequences in the sample. V usage is TRBV27 and J usage is TRBJ2-3; D remains unclear. Germline V gene data show CDR1 as MNHEY and CDR2 as SMNVEV (reference sequence). V lost 4 bases and J lost 2, with 1 base in between. This CDR3 contains 11 residues. The CDR3 is CASSSTDTQYF. In DNA form, the CDR3 reads TGTGCCAGCAGTTCCACAGATACGCAGTATTTT.

The genes are TRBV2 and TRBJ2-1; 14 bases map to TRBD2. V shed 8 bases, J shed 7 bases, and the junction held 10 bases outside the gene matches. The CDR3 sequence is 16 residues long. Germline CDR1 reads SNHLY; CDR2 reads FYNNEI. Here the CDR3 DNA reads TGTGCCAGCTCCATCCGGACTAGCGGGGGGCGGAATGAGCAGTTCTTC. Protein: CASSIRTSGGRNEQFF.

V gene TRBV4-2 combines with J gene TRBJ2-1; either TRBD1 or TRBD2 may fit D (5 bases each). V lost 0 bases to trimming and J lost 8 bases, with 14 bases between them. Germline V gene lookup returns CDR1 LGHNA and CDR2 YNFKEQ. The CDR3 contains 15 residues. The CDR3 region has the DNA TGTGCCAGCAGCCAAGAGAGGGACCGGGTTTATGAGCAGTTCTTC. Its translation: CASSQERDRVYEQFF.

On this clone itself: This sample includes further DNA sequences coding for the same CDR3. The chain recombines TRBV7-9 with TRBJ2-7; D uncertain. Trimming removed 1 base at V and 0 bases at J, with 7 bases between. CDR1 SEHNR and CDR2 FQNEAQ come from the germline V gene (reference sequence). The CDR3 totals 14 residues. CDR3 nucleotide sequence: TGTGCCAGCAGCTTAGTTCCGGGCTCCTACGAGCAGTACTTC. As protein: CASSLVPGSYEQYF.

The chain joins TRBV11-2 to TRBJ2-6; possible D gene TRBD1, 6 bases. Germline V CDR1 and CDR2: SGHAT, FQNNGV. This CDR3 has 19 amino acids. The ends were cut back, 4 bases at V and 1 base at J, with 20 bases in the middle. DNA of the CDR3: TGTGCCAGCAGCTCGGGGCGCGGACAGAAAACTTCTGGGGCCAACGTCCTGACTTTC. Translating it yields CASSSGRGQKTSGANVLTF.

Here the CDR3 reads CASSTAIHEQFF. The CDR3 nucleotides are TGTGCCAGCAGCACAGCTATCCATGAGCAGTTCTTC. The gene calls are TRBV7-8 and TRBJ2-1; no reliable D call. Germline CDR1 is SGHVS and CDR2 is FQNEAQ. The CDR3 length is 12 residues. Trimming cost V 5 bases and J 8 bases, with 10 bases left between them.